This paragraph covers one T cell receptor beta chain sequence. The entry originates in a study of blood T cell repertoires in COVID-19. Background on the study: Specimens from acute and convalescent COVID-19 originated in the United States, Italy and Spain. T cells, B-cell-depleted T cells, or PBMCs supplied cDNA or gDNA.

The CDR3 contains 13 residues. V gave up 11 bases and J gave up 2 bases; unmatched junction bases: 5. The V gene's germline CDR1 is LNHDA and CDR2 SQIVND (reference sequence). Per the original data handling: Quantification of nucleated cells was approximated via reference gene primer amplification. The data were produced by immunoSEQ multiplex PCR, yet TCRdb's version contains in-frame clones alone and is incomplete. That table furnishes V, J and clone size, whereas the DNA furnished D and trimming. Here the sample spans about 74,000 clones, roughly 70% being singletons. The receptor comes from a man in his sixties or seventies with acute or convalescent COVID-19. Source material: peripheral blood. This chain uses TRBV19 with TRBJ2-3, with TRBD2 identical over 9 bases. The CDR3 DNA sequence: TGTGCCGGATCTAGCGGGGCCACAGATACGCAGTATTTT. It encodes CAGSSGATDTQYF.